Below, 13 T cell receptor beta chains from the same sample are listed, as sequenced in a study of control samples from healthy donors and cancer patients. Libraries were prepared by immunoSEQ multiplex PCR; TCRdb keeps only in-frame clonotypes and omits some of them. The table includes approximately 90,000 clones, 88% detected once. The sequenced sample was blood. Receptor source: a woman aged 70-85 years in good health.

A word on this clone: Other DNA sequences in the same sample also yield this CDR3. V and J are TRBV6-5 and TRBJ1-3; D is ambiguous. CDR1 and CDR2 (germline): MNHEY, SVGAGI. V lost 8 bases to trimming and J lost 1 base, with 6 bases between them. There are 12 residues in the CDR3. The DNA for the CDR3 is TGTGCCAGCTGGTCTTCTGGAAACACCATATATTTT. This translates into CASWSSGNTIYF.

This clone came up a few times. The chain is built from TRBV6-6 and TRBJ1-1, with D unclear. The CDR3 has 16 amino acids. The V gene's germline CDR1 is MNHNY and CDR2 SVGAGI (reference sequence). The V end lost 2 bases, the J end lost 4 bases, and 17 bases lay between the germline ends. The chain's CDR3 is CASSYVTREAFTEAFF. Written as DNA, the CDR3 is TGTGCCAGCAGTTACGTGACCCGGGAAGCCTTCACTGAAGCTTTCTTT.

This chain connects TRBV3-1 (or the pseudogene TRBV3-2) to TRBJ2-4; 7 bases match TRBD1. Germline CDR1 is LGHDT and CDR2 is YNNKEL (reference sequence). The CDR3 is 16 amino acids. With V trimmed by 2 bases and J by 0 bases, 4 bases remained unmatched. The CDR3, as DNA: TGTGCCAGCAGCCAACACAGGGGCCTAGCCAAAAACATTCAGTACTTC. Protein: CASSQHRGLAKNIQYF.

The chain joins TRBV2 to TRBJ1-3; tentative D call: TRBD1 (6 bases). V shed 10 bases and J shed 4 bases, with 14 bases lying between them. The CDR3 runs to 13 residues. Germline CDR1 is SNHLY and CDR2 is FYNNEI. CDR3 region: CATSKGGGNTIYF. The CDR3 DNA follows: TGTGCCACCTCCAAAGGGGGAGGAAACACCATATATTTT. The variable domain in full, with the rest retrieved from reference TRBV2 and TRBJ1-3, is EPEVTQTPSHQVTQMGQEVILRCVPISNHLYFYWYRQILGQKVEFLVSFYNNEISEKSEIFDDQFSVERPDGSNFTLKIRSTKLEDSAMYFCATSKGGGNTIYFGEGSWLTVV.

This clone was recorded once. This chain joins TRBV15 and TRBJ1-2; D remains ambiguous. Germline loops: CDR1 LNHNV, CDR2 YYDKDF (reference sequence). The CDR3 spans 14 residues. The V end was cut by 0 bases, the J end by 3 bases, with 8 bases between. CDR3 nucleotide sequence: TGTGCCACCAGCAGAGATAGGATGGACTATGGCTACACCTTC. Its translation: CATSRDRMDYGYTF.

V is TRBV7-9 and J is TRBJ2-4, with 12 bases fitting TRBD2. This CDR3 spans 14 amino acids. Trimming at V came to 2 bases and at J to 8 bases, leaving 1 base not matched to a gene. The germline CDR1 and CDR2 sequences are SEHNR and FQNEAQ (reference sequence). The CDR3 sequence: CASSLLAGGDIQYF. CDR3 coding DNA: TGTGCCAGCAGCTTACTAGCGGGAGGGGACATTCAGTACTTC.

The chain employs TRBV7-9 and TRBJ1-1; D not certain. Between the trimmed V and J ends, which lost 6 bases and 5 bases, there was a span of 13 bases. The CDR3 covers 13 residues. The germline gives CDR1 SEHNR, CDR2 FQNEAQ (reference sequence). The CDR3 sequence: CASRKEMGTEAFF. Here the CDR3 DNA reads TGTGCCAGCAGAAAGGAGATGGGAACTGAAGCTTTCTTT.

The J gene is TRBJ2-4, the V gene TRBV7-8; the match to TRBD2 covers 11 bases. V was pared by 1 base and J by 7 bases, with 3 bases of the junction left unmatched. Germline V lookup: CDR1 SGHVS, CDR2 FQNEAQ. This CDR3 is 15 amino acids long. The CDR3 DNA reads as TGTGCCAGCAGCTTAGGACTAGCGGGGTCTAACATTCAGTACTTC. It encodes CASSLGLAGSNIQYF.

The chain combines TRBV19 with TRBJ1-5; D uncertain. From germline, CDR1 is LNHDA and CDR2 SQIVND (reference sequence). The V end lost 4 bases, the J end lost 5 bases, and 15 bases lay between the germline ends. The CDR3 has 15 amino acids. CDR3 nucleotides: TGTGCCAGTAGTACGCCTAAGAGGAGGGATCAGCCCCAGCATTTT. Translated: CASSTPKRRDQPQHF.

The chain links TRBV19 to TRBJ1-5, with TRBD1 matching 8 bases. CDR3 size: 17 residues. V shed 9 bases, J shed 2 bases, and the junction held 15 bases outside the gene matches. Germline V gene data show CDR1 as LNHDA and CDR2 as SQIVND (reference sequence). This chain's CDR3 is CASNGQGGGLGNQPQHF. The CDR3 DNA follows: TGTGCCAGCAACGGACAGGGAGGCGGTTTAGGCAATCAGCCCCAGCATTTT.

V gene TRBV5-6 combines with J gene TRBJ2-1; no definite D call. The CDR3 is made up of 16 amino acids. V lost 0 bases to trimming and J lost 4 bases, with 14 bases between them. Germline assignment: CDR1 SGHDT and CDR2 YYEEEE. The CDR3 DNA reads as TGTGCCAGCAGCTTGGCCTCTTCACTAACTTACAATGAGCAGTTCTTC. Translation: CASSLASSLTYNEQFF.

The CDR3 nucleotides read TGTGCCAGTAAGGCCAGGGCGCTTGATAATTCACCCCTCCACTTT. This translates into CASKARALDNSPLHF. The genes are TRBV19 and TRBJ1-6; possible D gene TRBD1, 5 bases. This CDR3 is built from 15 residues. The germline V gene encodes CDR1 LNHDA and CDR2 SQIVND (reference sequence). Trimming removed 7 bases at V and 5 bases at J, with 15 bases between.

This rearrangement joins TRBV27 to TRBJ2-1; unclear D gene. Germline loops: CDR1 MNHEY, CDR2 SMNVEV (reference sequence). The V end lost 2 bases, the J end lost 8 bases, and 16 bases lay between the germline ends. This CDR3 has 15 amino acids. The CDR3 region has the DNA TGTGCCAGCAGTTTAAGGCGAAGGGAAAGCGATGAGCAGTTCTTC. It is translated as CASSLRRRESDEQFF.